This is a list of T cell receptor beta chains from one sample in a study of blood T cell repertoires in COVID-19. Clones were sequenced by immunoSEQ multiplex PCR, and TCRdb holds only the in-frame ones, with some missing. The sample lists approximately 170,000 clones, about 81% occurring once. The source material was peripheral blood. The receptors here all came from a human donor in a cohort sampled during active COVID-19. CDR3s include the opening cysteine and the closing phenylalanine or tryptophan. Each record gives: V gene, clone size, CDR3 protein. The size entry is marked missing in some rows and otherwise reads once, few, many or a size class.

V: TRBV7-9
size: once
CDR3: CASSPGGREETQYF

V: TRBV28
size: .
CDR3: CASSSGVKAQGVTGELFF

V: TRBV15
size: .
CDR3: CATSRAGDIQYF

V: TRBV6-4
size: .
CDR3: CASSDGTGSYNEQFF

V: TRBV7-6
size: .
CDR3: CASSLRTLRGREIGSGNTIYF

V: TRBV12-3/TRBV12-4
size: once
CDR3: CASSLDGNTEAFF

V: TRBV7-8
size: .
CDR3: CASSLGRRAVASTDTQYF

V: TRBV19
size: .
CDR3: CASSQSSGSSYNEQFF

V: TRBV20-1
size: .
CDR3: CSASIGGGSSYEQYF

V: TRBV6-6
size: .
CDR3: CASSYRQGSETQYF

V: TRBV11-2
size: .
CDR3: CASSQRTSTGSHEQYF

V: TRBV7-9
size: .
CDR3: CASRAGGEEQFF

V: TRBV10-2
size: .
CDR3: CASRAQSVGELFF

V: TRBV7-9
size: .
CDR3: CASSLGDRLYNEQFF

V: TRBV5-6
size: .
CDR3: CASTQGVMEQPQHF

V: TRBV29-1
size: .
CDR3: CSVGQGVYNEQFF

V: TRBV4-3
size: .
CDR3: CASSQNLAGGRVEQYF

V: TRBV6-1
size: .
CDR3: CASSVSGPGTGGYEQYF

V: TRBV19
size: .
CDR3: CASSIVSSGGGEQFF

V: TRBV11-2
size: .
CDR3: CASSRPTGNTGELFF

V: TRBV2
size: few
CDR3: CASSDSRTDTNSPLHF

V: TRBV7-6
size: .
CDR3: CASSLARRDSGNTIYF

V: TRBV29-1
size: .
CDR3: CSVELPERDISLSTDTQYF

V: TRBV27
size: once
CDR3: CASSLEARLAGVPYEQYF

V: TRBV5-4
size: .
CDR3: CASSLSSELLHEQYF

V: TRBV10-3
size: .
CDR3: CAISALPTEAFF

V: TRBV6-5
size: few
CDR3: CASRGTGGAYGYTF

V: TRBV7-2
size: few
CDR3: CASARGQNTDTQYF

V: TRBV29-1
size: .
CDR3: CSATSSLQSNEQFF

V: TRBV20-1
size: .
CDR3: CSAILRSRYF